A single sample is the source of the 24 T cell receptor beta chains below, sequenced in a study of T-cell reconstitution after alpha-beta-depleted transplantation in children. Unique molecular identifiers featured in how the TCRbeta library was prepared. TCRdb independently ran MiXCR on the PCR reads; one entry per CDR3 protein. The top ten clones hold roughly 2.6% of a sample with approximately 230,000 distinct CDR3 sequences, roughly 24% of them seen once. This specimen was PBMCs, taken before TCRalphabeta/CD19-depleted stem cell transplant. These receptors all come from a girl aged 2-10 years with Fanconi anemia, due to receive a stem cell transplant.

This clonotype was recorded many times. This rearrangement joins TRBV12-3 or TRBV12-4 to TRBJ2-7; 11 nucleotides line up with TRBD2. The CDR3 extends over 14 amino acids. Unmatched junction bases numbered 3, after V lost 6 bases and J lost 2 bases. As DNA, the CDR3 is TGTGCCAGCAGATATAGCGGGGGGGCCTACGAGCAGTACTTC. This codes for CASRYSGGAYEQYF.

This chain uses TRBV20-1 with TRBJ2-5; TRBD1 is a possible D gene (6 bases). There are 17 residues in the CDR3. Trimming removed 2 bases from V and 1 base from J, with 20 bases in between. In germline, CDR1 is DFQATT, CDR2 SNEGSKA (reference sequence). In DNA form, the CDR3 reads TGCAGTGCTAGATACCTAGGGGGATCTCTCCCCCAAGAGACCCAGTACTTC. Translation gives CSARYLGGSLPQETQYF.

In this sample, this clonotype turned up many times. The genes are TRBV7-6 and TRBJ2-1, with a possible D match to TRBD1 (6 bases). V was cut by 1 base and J by 0 bases, with 10 bases left in between. The CDR3 covers 16 residues. Germline V lookup: CDR1 SGHVS, CDR2 FNYEAQ. The CDR3 DNA sequence: TGTGCCAGCAGCTTAGGACAGGCGAGCTCCTACAATGAGCAGTTCTTC. Translating it yields CASSLGQASSYNEQFF.

This clonotype has a count of ten or more. The chain carries TRBV12-3 or TRBV12-4 and TRBJ2-7; perhaps TRBD2 as D (6 bases). The V end was cut by 6 bases, the J end by 3 bases, with 12 bases between. The CDR3 has 13 amino acids. The CDR3 is CASSPGGNYEQYF. In DNA, the CDR3 is TGTGCCAGCAGCCCCGGAGGGAACTACGAGCAGTACTTC.

The CDR3 DNA reads TGTGCCAGCAGTTTATCGGGCCCCAATACGCAGTATTTT. This translates into CASSLSGPNTQYF. V usage is TRBV28 and J usage is TRBJ2-3, with no clear D. The CDR3 extends over 13 amino acids. The ends were cut back, 1 base at V and 7 bases at J, with 9 bases in the middle. CDR1 MDHEN and CDR2 SYDVKM come from the germline V gene.

In this sample, this clonotype turned up many times. A read error may account for a junction end that differs from germline. The V call is TRBV5-1, the J call TRBJ2-5; unclear D gene. The CDR3 is made up of 13 amino acids. The V gene's germline CDR1 is SGHRS and CDR2 YFSETQ. CDR3 region: CASSLVIQETQYF. DNA for the CDR3: TGTGCCAGCAGCTTAGTTATCCAAGAGACCCAGTACTTC.

V usage is TRBV18 and J usage is TRBJ2-1; D is uncertain. The CDR3 length is 14 residues. From germline, CDR1 is KGHSH and CDR2 LQKENI. V lost 0 bases and J lost 5, with 8 bases in between. This chain's CDR3 is CASSPPSRNNEQFF. In nucleotides, the CDR3 is TGTGCCAGCTCACCACCGTCGAGGAACAATGAGCAGTTCTTC.

The chain links TRBV7-2 to TRBJ2-1; no definite D call. The germline CDR1 and CDR2 sequences are SGHTA and FQGNSA. There are 14 residues in the CDR3. Trimming pared 5 bases from V and 6 bases from J, leaving 14 bases between. The CDR3 nucleotides are TGTGCCAGCAGCCACGACCCGGGTTTCAATGAGCAGTTCTTC. The encoded protein is CASSHDPGFNEQFF. The full variable domain, with the rest looked up from reference TRBV7-2 and TRBJ2-1, is GAGVSQSPSNKVTEKGKDVELRCDPISGHTALYWYRQSLGQGLEFLIYFQGNSAPDKSGLPSDRFSAERTGGSVSTLTIQRTQQEDSAVYLCASSHDPGFNEQFFGPGTRLTVL.

Only a few counts were recorded for this clonotype. This chain uses TRBV10-2 with TRBJ2-3; weak D call: TRBD1 (6 bases). The V and J ends lost 5 bases and 1 base respectively, with 10 bases between them. Germline V gene data show CDR1 as WSHSY and CDR2 as SAAADI. The CDR3 covers 14 residues. CDR3 loop: CASSNTGRTDTQYF. The CDR3 coding sequence is TGCGCCAGCAGTAATACAGGGCGCACAGATACGCAGTATTTT.

This clonotype was recorded at least ten times. V usage is TRBV29-1 and J usage is TRBJ2-1, with TRBD2 matching 9 bases. CDR1 and CDR2 from the germline V gene are SQVTM and ANQGSEA. V shed 7 bases, J shed 6 bases, and the junction held 10 bases outside the gene matches. This CDR3 is built from 14 residues. The CDR3: CSGGLATKTNEQFF. The CDR3, as DNA: TGCAGCGGAGGACTAGCGACGAAAACCAATGAGCAGTTCTTC.

The chain carries TRBV27 and TRBJ2-3; D possibly matches TRBD1 or TRBD2 (6 bases each). Germline assignment: CDR1 MNHEY and CDR2 SMNVEV (reference sequence). Trimming cost V 1 base and J 3 bases, with 14 bases left between them. There are 16 residues in the CDR3. The chain's CDR3 is CASSLYKTRGTDTQYF. DNA of the CDR3: TGTGCCAGCAGTTTATACAAGACTAGGGGGACAGATACGCAGTATTTT.

This clonotype showed up many times. This chain connects TRBV20-1 to TRBJ1-5, with 9 bases that match TRBD1. J gave up 4 bases and V 6 bases, and 19 bases lay outside the gene matches. Germline loops: CDR1 DFQATT, CDR2 SNEGSKA (reference sequence). The CDR3 extends over 18 amino acids. This CDR3 is CSAMVPLQGAIGNQPQHF. The CDR3 DNA is TGCAGTGCCATGGTACCCTTACAGGGGGCAATAGGTAATCAGCCCCAGCATTTT.

This clonotype was picked up many times. The chain carries TRBV29-1 and TRBJ1-1, with D maybe TRBD1 (6 bases). Trimming pared 4 bases from V and 12 bases from J, leaving 15 bases between. The CDR3 is 11 amino acids. CDR1 and CDR2 (germline): SQVTM, ANQGSEA. CDR3 DNA sequence: TGCAGCGTTGTGGGGGCACAGGGCTCTTTCTTT. Translating gives CSVVGAQGSFF.

The table lists this clonotype with a few counts. The CDR3 region is CSVDGLAGGRPHEQYF. The CDR3 nucleotides read TGCAGCGTTGACGGACTAGCGGGAGGGAGACCCCACGAGCAGTACTTC. The chain couples TRBV29-1 to TRBJ2-7, with 15 bases that match TRBD2. With 3 bases clipped from V and 5 bases from J, the junction kept 8 bases outside the gene matches. Germline V gene sequence: CDR1 SQVTM, CDR2 ANQGSEA. The CDR3 has 16 amino acids.

In DNA, the CDR3 is TGTGCCAGCAGGGTTTTCCTTGCGAACACTGAAGCTTTCTTT. Translated: CASRVFLANTEAFF. V gene TRBV28 combines with J gene TRBJ1-1; D is unclear. The CDR3 consists of 14 residues. The V gene lost 6 bases and the J gene lost 1 base, with 12 bases spanning the gap. CDR1 MDHEN and CDR2 SYDVKM come from the germline V gene.

The chain carries TRBV11-2 and TRBJ2-1; 7 nucleotides line up with TRBD2. The CDR3 is 19 residues long. In germline, CDR1 is SGHAT, CDR2 FQNNGV. J lost 4 bases, V lost 6 bases, and 21 bases had no gene match. In DNA, the CDR3 is TGTGCCAGCAGTTACTTCAGGCGGGCGGGAGTCGACAGTTACAATGAGCAGTTCTTC. Translating it yields CASSYFRRAGVDSYNEQFF.

This clonotype was found many times. The rearrangement joins TRBV28 to TRBJ2-7; D gene ambiguous. Germline V gives CDR1 MDHEN, CDR2 SYDVKM. V was trimmed by 3 bases and J by 0 bases, leaving 9 bases between them. CDR3 size: 14 residues. In DNA form, the CDR3 reads TGTGCCAGCAGTTTGATGGTCCTCTCCTACGAGCAGTACTTC. It codes for CASSLMVLSYEQYF.

This clonotype was observed at least ten times. The gene calls are TRBV29-1 and TRBJ2-1, with TRBD2 matching over 7 bases. V lost 4 bases to trimming and J lost 7 bases; unmatched junction nucleotides: 10. The CDR3 consists of 14 residues. Germline V lookup: CDR1 SQVTM, CDR2 ANQGSEA. CDR3 protein: CSVVGGRPGNEQFF. DNA for the CDR3: TGCAGCGTTGTGGGCGGGAGACCGGGAAATGAGCAGTTCTTC.

The V call is TRBV20-1, the J call TRBJ1-2; 7 bases fit TRBD1. The trim removed 2 bases at V and 8 bases at J, leaving 5 bases unmatched. CDR3 size: 12 residues. From germline, CDR1 is DFQATT and CDR2 SNEGSKA (reference sequence). The CDR3 coding sequence is TGCAGTGCTAGACGGACAGGAGGAGGCTACACCTTC. This encodes CSARRTGGGYTF.

Concerning this clonotype itself: It may be a read error: a sequence one base away is much more abundant. The chain couples TRBV7-6 to TRBJ2-3, with D unclear. Germline V CDR1 and CDR2: SGHVS, FNYEAQ. The CDR3 covers 13 residues. V lost 1 base to trimming and J lost 2 bases, with 4 bases between them. The CDR3 protein is CASSLVITDTQYF. As DNA, the CDR3 is TGTGCCAGCAGCTTAGTAATCACAGATACGCAGTATTTT. Full variable domain (rest looked up from reference TRBV7-6 and TRBJ2-3): GAGVSQSPRYKVTKRGQDVALRCDPISGHVSLYWYRQALGQGPEFLTYFNYEAQQDKSGLPNDRFSAERPEGSISTLTIQRTEQRDSAMYRCASSLVITDTQYFGPGTRLTVL.

This clonotype was found many times. The chain combines TRBV29-1 with TRBJ2-5, with D possibly TRBD1 on 6 matching bases. Deletions cut 1 base from V and 5 bases from J, with 8 bases between. Germline V lookup: CDR1 SQVTM, CDR2 ANQGSEA. The CDR3 runs 12 residues. As DNA, the CDR3 is TGCAGCGTTGAAGCAGGGGCCGAGACCCAGTACTTC. This encodes CSVEAGAETQYF.

The V call is TRBV18, the J call TRBJ1-2; 12 bases map to TRBD1. CDR3 length: 16 amino acids. Trimming cost V 5 bases and J 5 bases; bases outside gene matches: 9. In germline, CDR1 is KGHSH, CDR2 LQKENI. DNA for the CDR3: TGTGCCAGCTCATCGTTGCCGGGACAGGGGGCATATGGCTACACCTTC. This encodes CASSSLPGQGAYGYTF.

The chain couples TRBV6-4 to TRBJ2-3, with 13 bases lining up with TRBD2. CDR3 length: 15 residues. V lost 8 bases to trimming and J lost 2 bases; unmatched junction nucleotides: 4. Germline lookup yields CDR1 MRHNA and CDR2 SNTAGT. CDR3 nucleotide sequence: TGTGCCAGCGGGGGACTAGCGGGATACACAGATACGCAGTATTTT. It translates to CASGGLAGYTDTQYF.

This chain connects TRBV6-1 to TRBJ1-2, with a weak D call TRBD1 (5 bases). The CDR3 runs to 15 residues. CDR1 and CDR2 (germline): MNHNS, SASEGT. Trimming removed 2 bases at V and 4 bases at J, with 14 bases between. CDR3 protein: CASSESHRRSYGYTF. The CDR3 DNA reads TGTGCCAGCAGTGAATCCCACAGGAGAAGCTATGGCTACACCTTC.